This T cell receptor (beta chain) was documented in a study of Graves' ophthalmopathy and Graves' hyperthyroidism. Study at large: Peripheral blood (taken before any treatment) was collected at initial diagnosis.

This clonotype was counted many times. Antigen unknown. Per germline, CDR1 SEHNR and CDR2 FQNEAQ (reference sequence). This CDR3 is built from 15 residues. The V and J ends lost 4 bases and 5 bases respectively, with 17 bases between them. Broader study findings: Clonotypes were expanded in thyroid at above 0.001 frequency, and most also appeared in blood.

TCR beta CDR3 regions were amplified from RNA transcripts. HTBI-primed first-round RT-PCR preceded second-round multiplex PCR. TCRdb analysed the multiplex PCR reads with MiXCR anew, one entry per CDR3 protein. The table records hundreds of thousands of distinct CDR3 sequences, more than 40% of them present only once. Sequenced material: peripheral blood. The chain employs TRBV7-9 and TRBJ1-2; perhaps TRBD1 as D (6 bases). The TCR originated in an adult man with Graves' ophthalmopathy. DNA for the CDR3: TGTGCCAGCAGCTCCCCCGGACAGTCTCTATATGGCTACACCTTC. Its protein product is CASSSPGQSLYGYTF.